These T cell receptor beta chains were read from a single sample in a study of regulatory dendritic cells for organ transplantation. TCRdb's table, derived via immunoSEQ multiplex PCR, lists solely in-frame clones and lacks some. The sample lists some 35,000 clones; 85% to 90% were seen once. Sequenced material: naive CD4+ T cells from blood. These receptors were taken from a human donor in good health. Both conserved end residues are part of each CDR3. A D gene is named only where the DNA matches it firmly. Only some rows state a clone size, as once, few, many or a class for expanded clones.

size,V,D,J,CDR3,DNA
.,TRBV4-3,TRBD1,TRBJ2-5,CASSQEISGQGFGETQYF,TGCGCCAGCAGCCAAGAAATTTCGGGACAGGGGTTTGGCGAGACCCAGTACTTC
.,TRBV2,.,TRBJ2-1,CASSELIWGRGTYNEQFF,TGTGCCAGCAGTGAATTGATATGGGGGAGAGGCACATACAATGAGCAGTTCTTC
.,TRBV7-2,.,TRBJ2-5,CASSLAGGLETQYF,TGTGCCAGCAGCTTAGCGGGGGGGCTAGAGACCCAGTACTTC
once,TRBV6-5,.,TRBJ2-5,CASRRHGAQETQYF,TGTGCCAGCAGGCGCCACGGGGCGCAAGAGACCCAGTACTTC
once,TRBV28,TRBD2,TRBJ2-2,CASSLSLGGLQTGELFF,TGTGCCAGCAGTTTAAGTTTGGGGGGGTTGCAAACCGGGGAGCTGTTTTTT
few,TRBV29-1,.,TRBJ1-1,CSVHRKMNTEAFF,TGCAGCGTACACAGAAAGATGAACACTGAAGCTTTCTTT
.,TRBV7-9,TRBD1,TRBJ2-6,CASSRAFQGVANVLTF,TGTGCCAGCAGCCGGGCATTTCAGGGGGTAGCCAACGTCCTGACTTTC
.,TRBV7-9,TRBD1,TRBJ1-2,CASSLDRDYGYTF,TGTGCCAGCAGTCTTGACAGGGACTATGGCTACACCTTC
.,TRBV7-9,.,TRBJ2-7,CASSLLQYEQYF,TGTGCCAGCAGCTTATTACAATACGAGCAGTACTTC
.,TRBV29-1,.,TRBJ1-1,CSVGGSTEAFF,TGCAGCGTTGGCGGGTCCACTGAAGCTTTCTTT
once,TRBV7-9,TRBD1,TRBJ1-3,CASSQGASGNTIYF,TGTGCCAGCTCACAGGGGGCGAGTGGAAACACCATATATTTT
.,TRBV5-4,TRBD1,TRBJ1-2,CASSTGTGGNYGYTF,TGTGCCAGCAGCACTGGGACAGGGGGTAACTATGGCTACACCTTC
once,TRBV7-9,.,TRBJ2-5,CASRSHGQQETQYF,TGTGCCAGCAGATCCCACGGGCAACAAGAGACCCAGTACTTC
.,TRBV4-3,.,TRBJ2-1,CASSLGHLGANEQFF,TGCGCCAGCAGCCTGGGCCACCTCGGGGCCAATGAGCAGTTCTTC
.,TRBV29-1,TRBD2,TRBJ2-2,CSVGPRGVPNTGELFF,TGCAGCGTTGGCCCGCGGGGGGTACCGAACACCGGGGAGCTGTTTTTT
.,TRBV7-9,.,TRBJ2-1,CASSLRSGDEQFF,TGTGCCAGCAGCTTACGTTCGGGAGACGAGCAGTTCTTC
.,TRBV6-1,.,TRBJ2-1,CASSQPRLPGESIF,TGTGCCAGCAGCCAGCCGCGGCTGCCGGGAGAGTCGATCTTC
few,TRBV6-1,.,TRBJ1-3,CASRPATSGNTIYF,TGTGCCAGCAGACCAGCCACATCTGGAAACACCATATATTTT
.,TRBV11-1,.,TRBJ1-1,CASSLRGPGEAFF,TGTGCCAGCAGCTTACGCGGGCCTGGTGAAGCTTTCTTT
.,TRBV28,.,TRBJ1-5,CASNQPQHF,TGTGCCAGCAATCAGCCCCAGCATTTT
.,TRBV28,TRBD2,TRBJ2-1,CASRSGRAYNEQFF,TGTGCCAGCCGAAGCGGGAGGGCCTACAATGAGCAGTTCTTC
.,TRBV7-2,TRBD2,TRBJ2-3,CASSLAVSTDTQYF,TGTGCCAGCAGTCTAGCGGTGAGCACAGATACGCAGTATTTT
.,TRBV20-1,.,TRBJ1-2,CSALYGDGYTF,TGCAGTGCTTTATACGGCGACGGCTACACCTTC
.,TRBV10-3,.,TRBJ1-5,CAISERGQPQHF,TGTGCCATCAGTGAACGGGGTCAGCCCCAGCATTTT
.,TRBV4-1,.,TRBJ2-4,CASSHLRESKNIQYF,TGCGCCAGCAGCCACCTCAGGGAGTCCAAAAACATTCAGTACTTC
few,TRBV28,.,TRBJ2-7,CASSRGPGHYYEQYF,TGTGCCAGCTCGCGGGGACCGGGACATTACTACGAGCAGTACTTC
.,TRBV5-4,TRBD1,TRBJ1-4,CASSSGQATNEKLFF,TGTGCCAGCAGCTCAGGACAGGCAACTAATGAAAAACTGTTTTTT
once,TRBV18,TRBD2,TRBJ2-3,CASSPGTSGVFPDTQYF,TGTGCCAGCTCACCCGGGACTAGCGGGGTTTTTCCAGATACGCAGTATTTT
.,TRBV19,.,TRBJ2-5,CASSIGQWETQYF,TGTGCCAGTAGTATAGGGCAGTGGGAGACCCAGTACTTC
few,TRBV5-1,TRBD1,TRBJ1-1,CASSLVTGGAEAFF,TGCGCCAGCAGCTTGGTTACAGGGGGCGCTGAAGCTTTCTTT
.,TRBV6-6,.,TRBJ1-3,CASSSASGSGNTIYF,TGTGCCAGCAGTTCCGCCTCGGGATCTGGAAACACCATATATTTT
once,TRBV13,.,TRBJ1-1,CASSLHPLSSNTEAFF,TGTGCCAGCAGCTTACATCCGCTCAGCTCGAACACTGAAGCTTTCTTT
.,TRBV28,.,TRBJ2-7,CASSAEDRFYEQYF,TGTGCCAGCAGTGCCGAGGACAGATTCTACGAGCAGTACTTC
.,TRBV4-2,TRBD1,TRBJ2-7,CASSQGTPGQGSLNEQYF,TGTGCCAGCAGCCAGGGGACTCCGGGACAGGGCAGTCTCAACGAGCAGTACTTC
.,TRBV18,TRBD2,TRBJ2-1,CASSQGLAGGNEQFF,TGTGCCAGCTCACAAGGGCTAGCGGGAGGGAATGAGCAGTTCTTC
.,TRBV4-2,.,TRBJ2-3,CASSQDRGQALYF,TGTGCCAGCAGCCAAGATAGGGGCCAGGCGCTGTATTTT
.,TRBV27,TRBD1,TRBJ1-1,CASSFALPQRGRDRSLMNTEAFF,TGTGCCAGCAGTTTTGCCCTCCCCCAGCGGGGACGGGACAGATCATTAATGAACACTGAAGCTTTCTTT
.,TRBV25-1,.,TRBJ2-3,CASSDLLLADTQYF,TGTGCCAGCAGTGACCTATTGCTCGCAGATACGCAGTATTTT
.,TRBV11-2,.,TRBJ2-7,CASSTGSSYEQYF,TGTGCCAGCAGCACTGGGAGCTCCTACGAGCAGTACTTC
.,TRBV6-5,TRBD1,TRBJ1-2,CASSSISQTGSYGYTF,TGTGCCAGCAGTTCAATCTCCCAGACAGGGAGCTATGGCTACACCTTC
.,TRBV30,.,TRBJ1-4,CAWSVHPDLREKLFF,TGTGCCTGGAGTGTACATCCCGACTTACGAGAAAAACTGTTTTTT
.,TRBV10-3,.,TRBJ1-1,CAISETSNTEAFF,TGTGCCATCAGTGAGACTTCGAACACTGAAGCTTTCTTT
.,TRBV27,.,TRBJ1-1,CASYRALNTEAFF,TGTGCCAGCTACCGGGCCTTGAACACTGAAGCTTTCTTT
.,TRBV19,TRBD1,TRBJ1-2,CASSIARDRGYGYTF,TGTGCCAGTAGTATTGCCCGGGACAGGGGCTATGGCTACACCTTC
.,TRBV6-5,.,TRBJ2-5,CASSTGPETQYF,TGTGCCAGCAGTACAGGGCCGGAGACCCAGTACTTC
.,TRBV6-1,TRBD1,TRBJ2-2,CASSEDRGSGELFF,TGTGCCAGCAGTGAGGACAGGGGGTCCGGGGAGCTGTTTTTT